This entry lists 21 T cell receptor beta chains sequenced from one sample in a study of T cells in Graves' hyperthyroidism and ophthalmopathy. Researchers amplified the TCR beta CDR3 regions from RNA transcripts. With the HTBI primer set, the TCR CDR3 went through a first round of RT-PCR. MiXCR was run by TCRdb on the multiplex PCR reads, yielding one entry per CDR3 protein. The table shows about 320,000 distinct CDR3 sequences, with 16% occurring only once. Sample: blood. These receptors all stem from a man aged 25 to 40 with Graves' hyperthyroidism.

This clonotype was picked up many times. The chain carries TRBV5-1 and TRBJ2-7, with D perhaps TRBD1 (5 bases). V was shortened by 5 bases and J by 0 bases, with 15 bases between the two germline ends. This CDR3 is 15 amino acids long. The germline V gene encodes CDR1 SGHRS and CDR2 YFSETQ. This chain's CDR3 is CASSPTGLTSYEQYF. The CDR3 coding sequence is TGCGCCAGCAGTCCTACAGGCCTGACCTCCTACGAGCAGTACTTC.

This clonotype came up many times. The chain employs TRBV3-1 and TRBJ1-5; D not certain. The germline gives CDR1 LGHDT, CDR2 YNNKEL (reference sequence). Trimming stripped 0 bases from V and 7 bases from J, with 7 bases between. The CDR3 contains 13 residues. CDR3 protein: CASSQDQSQPQHF. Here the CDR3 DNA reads TGTGCCAGCAGCCAAGATCAATCGCAGCCCCAGCATTTT.

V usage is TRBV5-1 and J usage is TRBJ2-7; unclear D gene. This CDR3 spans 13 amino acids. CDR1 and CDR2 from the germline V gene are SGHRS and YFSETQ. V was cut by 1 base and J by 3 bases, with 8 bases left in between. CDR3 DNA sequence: TGCGCCAGCAGCTTGAGAACCCTCTACGAGCAGTACTTC. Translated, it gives CASSLRTLYEQYF.

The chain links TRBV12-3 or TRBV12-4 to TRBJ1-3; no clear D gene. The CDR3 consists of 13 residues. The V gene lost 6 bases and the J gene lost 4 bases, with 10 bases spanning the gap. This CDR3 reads CASSLSWGNTIYF. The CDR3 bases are TGTGCCAGCAGCCTTTCTTGGGGAAACACCATATATTTT.

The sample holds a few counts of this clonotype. CDR3 region: CASSDPVAGETGELFF. The CDR3 DNA follows: TGTGCCAGCAGTGACCCGGTAGCGGGAGAAACCGGGGAGCTGTTTTTT. V gene TRBV6-1 combines with J gene TRBJ2-2; 9 nucleotides align to TRBD2. The CDR3 has 16 residues. The germline CDR1 and CDR2 sequences are MNHNS and SASEGT. J gave up 5 bases and V 3 bases, and 7 bases lay outside the gene matches.

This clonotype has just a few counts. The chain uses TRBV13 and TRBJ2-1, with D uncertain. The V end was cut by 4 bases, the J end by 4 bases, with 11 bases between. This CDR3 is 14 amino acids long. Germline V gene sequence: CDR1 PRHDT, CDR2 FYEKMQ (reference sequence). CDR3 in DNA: TGTGCCAGCAGCTGGGGAAGCCTTTACAATGAGCAGTTCTTC. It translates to CASSWGSLYNEQFF.

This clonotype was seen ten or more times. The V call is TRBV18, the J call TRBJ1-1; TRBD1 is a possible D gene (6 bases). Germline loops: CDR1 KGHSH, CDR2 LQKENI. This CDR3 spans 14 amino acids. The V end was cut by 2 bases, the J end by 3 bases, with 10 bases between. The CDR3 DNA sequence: TGTGCCAGCTCACCAGTCGCAGGGGACACTGAAGCTTTCTTT. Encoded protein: CASSPVAGDTEAFF.

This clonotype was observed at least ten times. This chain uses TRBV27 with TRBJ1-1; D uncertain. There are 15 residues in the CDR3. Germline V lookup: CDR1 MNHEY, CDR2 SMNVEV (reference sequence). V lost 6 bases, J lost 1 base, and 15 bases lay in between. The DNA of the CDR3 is TGTGCCAGCAGCAACTCCGCCGCCGGGAACACTGAAGCTTTCTTT. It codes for CASSNSAAGNTEAFF.

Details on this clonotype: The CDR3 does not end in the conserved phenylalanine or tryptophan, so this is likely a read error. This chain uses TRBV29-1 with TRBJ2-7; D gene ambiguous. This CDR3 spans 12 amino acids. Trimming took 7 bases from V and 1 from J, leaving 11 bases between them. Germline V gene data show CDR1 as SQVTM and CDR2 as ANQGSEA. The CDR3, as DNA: TGCAGCGGAGGACCCGGGTCCTACGAGCAGTACTAC. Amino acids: CSGGPGSYEQYY.

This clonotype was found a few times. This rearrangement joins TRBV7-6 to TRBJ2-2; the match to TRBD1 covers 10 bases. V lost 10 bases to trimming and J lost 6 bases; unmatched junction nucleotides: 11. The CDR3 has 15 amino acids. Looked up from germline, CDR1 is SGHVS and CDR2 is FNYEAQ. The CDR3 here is CATKPYGQGAGELFF. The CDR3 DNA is TGTGCCACCAAGCCCTATGGACAGGGGGCCGGGGAGCTGTTTTTT. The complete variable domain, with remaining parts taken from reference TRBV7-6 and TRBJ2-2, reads GAGVSQSPRYKVTKRGQDVALRCDPISGHVSLYWYRQALGQGPEFLTYFNYEAQQDKSGLPNDRFSAERPEGSISTLTIQRTEQRDSAMYRCATKPYGQGAGELFFGEGSRLTVL.

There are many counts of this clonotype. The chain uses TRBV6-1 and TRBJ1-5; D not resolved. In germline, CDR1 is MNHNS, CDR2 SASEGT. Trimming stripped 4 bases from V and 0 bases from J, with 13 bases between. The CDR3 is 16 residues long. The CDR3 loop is CASSGRDGYSNQPQHF. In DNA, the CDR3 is TGTGCCAGCAGTGGTCGAGACGGATATAGCAATCAGCCCCAGCATTTT.

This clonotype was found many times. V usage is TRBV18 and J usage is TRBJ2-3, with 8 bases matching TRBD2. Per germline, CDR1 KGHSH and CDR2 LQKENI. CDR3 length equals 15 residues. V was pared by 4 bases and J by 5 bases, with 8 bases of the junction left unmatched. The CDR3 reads CASSLTSAGEDTQYF. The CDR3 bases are TGTGCCAGCTCACTAACTTCAGCGGGAGAAGATACGCAGTATTTT.

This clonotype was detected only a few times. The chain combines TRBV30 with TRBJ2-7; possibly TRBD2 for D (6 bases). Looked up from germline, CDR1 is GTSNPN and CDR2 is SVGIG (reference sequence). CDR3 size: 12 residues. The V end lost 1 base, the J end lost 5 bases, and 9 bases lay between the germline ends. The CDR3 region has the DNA TGTGCCTGGAGTGGGGGGGTGAACGAGCAGTACTTC. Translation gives CAWSGGVNEQYF.

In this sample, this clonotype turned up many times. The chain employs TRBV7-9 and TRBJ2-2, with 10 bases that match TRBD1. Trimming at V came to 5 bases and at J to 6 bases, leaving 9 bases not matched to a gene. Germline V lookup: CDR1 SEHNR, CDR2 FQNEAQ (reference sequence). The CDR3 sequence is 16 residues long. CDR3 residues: CASSPRQGALSGELFF. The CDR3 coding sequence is TGTGCCAGCAGCCCTCGACAGGGGGCGCTTTCCGGGGAGCTGTTTTTT.

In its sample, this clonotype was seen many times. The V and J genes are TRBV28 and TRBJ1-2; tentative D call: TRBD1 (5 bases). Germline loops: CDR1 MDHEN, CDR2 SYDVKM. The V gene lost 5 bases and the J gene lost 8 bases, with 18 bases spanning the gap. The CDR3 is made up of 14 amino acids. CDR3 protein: CASSLRGSVRGYTF. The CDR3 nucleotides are TGTGCCAGCAGTCTGCGGGGGTCCGTACGAGGCTACACCTTC.

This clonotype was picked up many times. The chain's CDR3 is CASNRGTDNSYEQYF. CDR3 DNA sequence: TGTGCCAGCAACAGGGGCACAGACAACTCCTACGAGCAGTACTTC. The V and J genes are TRBV3-1 and TRBJ2-7, with 7 nucleotides matching TRBD1. The CDR3 is 15 amino acids. V shed 7 bases, J shed 0 bases, and the junction held 9 bases outside the gene matches. CDR1 and CDR2 from the germline V gene are LGHDT and YNNKEL (reference sequence).

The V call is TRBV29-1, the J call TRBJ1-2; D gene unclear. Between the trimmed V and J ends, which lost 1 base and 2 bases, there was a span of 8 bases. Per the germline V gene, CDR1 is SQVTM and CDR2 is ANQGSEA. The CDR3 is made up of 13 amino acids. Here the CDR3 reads CSVEGARNYGYTF. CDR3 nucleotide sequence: TGCAGCGTTGAAGGTGCACGCAACTATGGCTACACCTTC.

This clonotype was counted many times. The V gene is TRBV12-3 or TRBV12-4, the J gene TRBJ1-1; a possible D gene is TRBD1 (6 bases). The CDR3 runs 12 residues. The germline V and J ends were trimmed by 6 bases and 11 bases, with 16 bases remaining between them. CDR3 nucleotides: TGTGCCAGCAGCCCGGGGGCCAGGGATGCTTTCTTT. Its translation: CASSPGARDAFF.

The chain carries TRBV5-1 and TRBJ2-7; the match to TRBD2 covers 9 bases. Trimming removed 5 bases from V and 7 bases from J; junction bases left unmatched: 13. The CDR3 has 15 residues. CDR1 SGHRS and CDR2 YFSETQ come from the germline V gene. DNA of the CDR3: TGCGCCAGCAGGATAGGACTAGCGTCGGTCAATGAGCAGTACTTC. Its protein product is CASRIGLASVNEQYF.

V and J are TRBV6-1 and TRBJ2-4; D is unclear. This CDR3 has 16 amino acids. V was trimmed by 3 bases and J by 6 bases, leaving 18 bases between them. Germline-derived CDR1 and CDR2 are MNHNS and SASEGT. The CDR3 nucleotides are TGTGCCAGCAGTGACTGGGCCGGGTACTCCATAAACATTCAGTACTTC. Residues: CASSDWAGYSINIQYF.

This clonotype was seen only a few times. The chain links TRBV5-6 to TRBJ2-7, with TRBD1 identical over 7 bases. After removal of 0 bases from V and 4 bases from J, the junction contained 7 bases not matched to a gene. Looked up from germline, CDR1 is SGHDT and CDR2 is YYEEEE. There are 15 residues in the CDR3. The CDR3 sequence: CASSLVGQATYEQYF. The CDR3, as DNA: TGTGCCAGCAGCTTGGTCGGACAGGCGACTTACGAGCAGTACTTC.